Listed here are 6 T cell receptor beta chains from one sample, sequenced in a study of beta chain features in type 1 diabetes. Study results and limitations: Significant though moderate, a shortening of TCRB CDR3s appeared in all four CD4+ subsets of Type 1 diabetes patients.

As every portion of the isolated RNA was reverse transcribed, the sequencing read expressed TCRB transcripts. Sequencing was performed with immunoSEQ multiplex PCR; in TCRdb, only in-frame clones are kept and a portion is missing. The sample contains 250,000 to 350,000 clones, roughly an eighth of which appear only once. The antigens of these receptors remain unknown. Material for sequencing was naive CD4+ T cells from blood. The origin of the receptors is a man aged 25 to 40 with type 1 diabetes.

There are a few counts of this clone. As DNA, the CDR3 is TGTGCCAGTAGTCGCTGGACTAGCGGGAGACATGAGCAGTTCTTC. Amino acid sequence: CASSRWTSGRHEQFF. The chain has TRBV19 and TRBJ2-1; 13 bases match TRBD2. The J segment lost 8 bases and the V segment lost 5 bases, leaving 6 bases of the junction unmatched. The germline V gene encodes CDR1 LNHDA and CDR2 SQIVND (reference sequence). This CDR3 is 15 amino acids long.

This clone was observed a few times. The chain combines TRBV2 with TRBJ1-2; TRBD1 matches 10 bases. Losses at the gene ends were 7 bases for V and 0 bases for J; bases not matched to a gene: 11. Germline V lookup: CDR1 SNHLY, CDR2 FYNNEI. This CDR3 comprises 17 residues. CDR3 region: CASTSSGQGLSNYGYTF. The CDR3 coding sequence is TGTGCCAGCACGTCTTCGGGACAGGGGCTTTCTAACTATGGCTACACCTTC.

The rearrangement uses TRBV5-1 and TRBJ1-1, with D maybe TRBD1 (5 bases). V lost 4 bases to trimming and J lost 1 base, with 14 bases between them. Germline CDR1 SGHRS, CDR2 YFSETQ. The CDR3 consists of 15 residues. Here the CDR3 reads CASSVQSRGNTEAFF. For the CDR3, the DNA is TGCGCCAGCAGCGTACAAAGTAGGGGGAACACTGAAGCTTTCTTT.

Worth noting for this clone: The same CDR3 can be traced to other DNA sequences in this sample. This sequence joins TRBV18 and TRBJ1-2; a possible D gene is TRBD1 (6 bases). With 3 bases removed from V and 0 bases from J, the gap between germline ends came to 8 bases. Germline CDR1 reads KGHSH; CDR2 reads LQKENI. CDR3 length: 14 residues. The CDR3: CASSPDSANYGYTF. CDR3 in DNA: TGTGCCAGCTCACCGGACAGTGCTAACTATGGCTACACCTTC.

As DNA, the CDR3 is TGTGCCAGCAGCGTAGCGGGAGGGACCTACAATGAGCAGTTCTTC. Its protein product is CASSVAGGTYNEQFF. This chain uses TRBV9 with TRBJ2-1; 8 bases are a match to TRBD2. The CDR3 totals 15 residues. Trimming cost V 0 bases and J 2 bases; bases outside gene matches: 1. The germline gives CDR1 SGDLS, CDR2 YYNGEE. Full variable domain (outside the CDR3, taken from reference TRBV9 and TRBJ2-1): DSGVTQTPKHLITATGQRVTLRCSPRSGDLSVYWYQQSLDQGLQFLIQYYNGEERAKGNILERFSAQQFPDLHSELNLSSLELGDSALYFCASSVAGGTYNEQFFGPGTRLTVL.

This clone appeared a few times. The rearrangement links TRBV5-1 to TRBJ2-3, with D possibly being TRBD2 (5 bases). Germline values: CDR1 SGHRS, CDR2 YFSETQ. The CDR3 consists of 14 residues. V was shortened by 5 bases and J by 0 bases, with 10 bases between the two germline ends. The CDR3 region has the DNA TGCGCCAGCAGTGGGCTAGCTAGCACAGATACGCAGTATTTT. Amino acids: CASSGLASTDTQYF.